This T cell receptor (beta chain) was sequenced in a study of T cells in severe cutaneous drug reactions. Overall study: A European registry, Taiwan and Thailand supplied patients during about 2011 to 2018. Collected from acute- or recovery-stage patients: blister fluids/cells and PBMC.

TCR subtype-specific primers in iRepertoire multiplex PCR prepared libraries for bulk and single-cell sequencing. TCRdb re-called the multiplex PCR reads and shows each CDR3 protein once, DNA omitted. Its listing shows roughly 9,000 distinct CDR3 sequences. Notes on the study in general: Blister cells averaged around 32% and PBMC around 5% TRBV12-4 in carbamazepine-induced Stevens-Johnson syndrome or toxic epidermal necrolysis patients.

Measured by frequency, this clonotype is medium-sized. Its specificity is not known. The donors had carbamazepine-induced Stevens-Johnson syndrome or toxic epidermal necrolysis. Germline values: CDR1 MDHEN, CDR2 SYDVKM. This CDR3 has 15 amino acids. The TCR comes from a human donor with a severe cutaneous adverse drug reaction. V usage is TRBV28 and J usage is TRBJ2-7; the D call from TCRdb, TRBD2, cannot be confirmed without DNA. The specimen sequenced was cells from a skin blister. The CDR3 loop is CASSLSGTARNEQYF.